The next 6 T cell receptor beta chains were all read from a single sample in a study of CD8+CD57+ T cells in acquired aplastic anemia. The study profiled TCR beta VDJ and CDR3 using genomic DNA as template. TCRdb called the reads again in MiXCR, with one record for every CDR3 protein. Among under 350,000 distinct CDR3 sequences listed, approximately 57% were seen once. Patients picked for sequencing had shown CD8+CD57+ cell expansion detected by flow cytometry. Specimen: sorted CD4+, CD8+, or CD8+CD57+ T cells (not recorded which) from PBMCs. The receptors come from a human donor with aplastic anemia.

The chain carries TRBV7-4 and TRBJ1-2; a weak D match, TRBD1 (5 bases). The V end was cut by 5 bases, the J end by 8 bases, with 15 bases between. The CDR3 loop spans 13 amino acids. Per germline, CDR1 SGHVT and CDR2 SQSDAQ. CDR3 nucleotides: TGTGCCAGCAGCCAGGGCGGGGTTAGCGGCTACACCTTC. Amino acid sequence: CASSQGGVSGYTF.

The V call is TRBV12-3 or TRBV12-4, the J call TRBJ1-1; possibly TRBD1 for D (6 bases). The CDR3 is made up of 14 amino acids. CDR3 residues: CASGLIQGNTEAFF. The CDR3 nucleotides are TGTGCTAGTGGTTTGATACAGGGGAACACTGAAGCTTTCTTT.

This clonotype was detected ten times or more. The gene calls are TRBV7-2 and TRBJ2-3, with 13 bases identical to TRBD2. Germline V CDR1 and CDR2: SGHTA, FQGNSA. The CDR3 is 16 amino acids. Unmatched junction bases numbered 8, after V lost 6 bases and J lost 5 bases. As DNA, the CDR3 is TGTGCCAGCAGTTTCGGGACTAGCGGGGCGGGAGATACGCAGTATTTT. Protein product: CASSFGTSGAGDTQYF.

The sample holds many counts of this clonotype. V is TRBV6-6 and J is TRBJ2-1; no definite D call. V was shortened by 2 bases and J by 5 bases, with 13 bases between the two germline ends. Germline V gene sequence: CDR1 MNHNY, CDR2 SVGAGI (reference sequence). The CDR3 sequence is 15 residues long. The CDR3 nucleotides are TGTGCCAGCAGTTACATGGGCAGACAAGACAATGAGCAGTTCTTC. Residues: CASSYMGRQDNEQFF.

This clonotype has a count of ten or more. The chain uses TRBV11-2 and TRBJ1-1; D gene unclear. The germline V gene encodes CDR1 SGHAT and CDR2 FQNNGV. The CDR3 is made up of 16 amino acids. Between the trimmed V and J ends, which lost 5 bases and 3 bases, there was a span of 19 bases. The CDR3 DNA is TGTGCCAGCAGCCCGTTACGGGCAAAAGGAGACACTGAAGCTTTCTTT. Translating gives CASSPLRAKGDTEAFF.

At least ten counts were recorded for this clonotype. The rearrangement joins TRBV19 to TRBJ1-4; TRBD1 might be the D (6 bases). Trimming removed 7 bases at V and 4 bases at J, with 16 bases between. There are 15 residues in the CDR3. Germline assignment: CDR1 LNHDA and CDR2 SQIVND (reference sequence). As DNA, the CDR3 is TGTGCCAGTATGGTGCAGGGGCCCCTTAATGAAAAACTGTTTTTT. Translating gives CASMVQGPLNEKLFF.